The present T cell receptor (beta chain) was sequenced within a study of T cell repertoires in cytomegalovirus infection. Study background: Peptides in the study included HLA-C-restricted and HLA-B-restricted CMV epitopes. An indication of both CMV infection and matching HLA type came from public TCR beta signatures.

Study findings and constraints: CMV-specific TCR beta clonotypes restricted by HLA-C dominated the ex vivo response.

About this clonotype itself: As yet, its antigen is unknown. Germline is not matched at one junction end, which may reflect a read error.

TCRdb recomputed calls from the reads with MiXCR, one row per CDR3 protein. This sample yields around 900,000 distinct CDR3 sequences, of which around 32% are seen a single time; 13% belongs to the top ten. The germline gives CDR1 SSHAT, CDR2 FNYEAQ (reference sequence). The CDR3 extends over 15 amino acids. The source material was cultured CD8+ T cells from PBMCs, sampled from culture after CMV antigen stimulation. The rearrangement joins TRBV7-7 to TRBJ2-2; D unresolved. The sequence was obtained from a human donor in good health (CMV status not recorded). Some clones in this sample may be carry-over from other donors' samples. CDR3 nucleotide sequence: TGTGCTAGCAGACCTAGTTTAGGCAACACCGGGGAGCTGTTTTTT. Protein: CASRPSLGNTGELFF.